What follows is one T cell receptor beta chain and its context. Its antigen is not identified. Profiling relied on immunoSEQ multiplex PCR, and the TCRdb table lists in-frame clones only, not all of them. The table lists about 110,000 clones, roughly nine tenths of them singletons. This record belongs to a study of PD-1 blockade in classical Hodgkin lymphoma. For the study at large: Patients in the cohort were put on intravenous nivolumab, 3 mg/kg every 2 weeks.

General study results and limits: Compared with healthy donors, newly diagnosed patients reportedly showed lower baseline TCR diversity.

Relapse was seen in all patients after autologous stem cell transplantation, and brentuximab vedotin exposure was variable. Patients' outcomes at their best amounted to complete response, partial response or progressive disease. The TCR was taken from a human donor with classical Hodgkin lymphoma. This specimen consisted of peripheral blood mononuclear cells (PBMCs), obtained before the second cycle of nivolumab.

The CDR3 loop is CASSLGQAGELFF. The DNA of the CDR3 is TGTGCCAGCAGCCTGGGACAGGCCGGGGAGCTGTTTTTT. The rearrangement uses TRBV11-2 and TRBJ2-2, with 8 bases aligning to TRBD1. Trimming at V came to 5 bases and at J to 6 bases, leaving 2 bases not matched to a gene. There are 13 residues in the CDR3. Germline-derived CDR1 and CDR2 are SGHAT and FQNNGV.